This T cell receptor beta chain comes out of a study of T cells after yellow fever vaccination. Study-wide background: In the case of low-cell-number fractions, SMART-Seq v4 Ultra Low Input was used for preparation.

Production of TCR cDNA was by 5'RACE template switching, which also added a universal primer site and UMIs. In TCRdb, the 5' RACE reads were re-called with MiXCR into one record per CDR3 protein. The table has a few hundred thousand distinct CDR3 sequences, around 3.6% seen once. As to this clonotype: The antigen is unknown.

CDR1 is SGHDN and CDR2 is FVKESK in the germline V gene. Trimming shortened V by 1 base and J by 8 bases, and 18 bases separated the two germline ends. This CDR3 contains 16 residues. General study findings and limits: Weaker in magnitude, the secondary response showed a faster peak on day 5 versus 15. The booster saw the reappearance of most primary-vaccination clones (96% CD4, about 85% CD8).

This TCR came from a man aged 18-30 years who received the YFV17D yellow fever vaccine. The specimen comprised PBMCs, sampled on the day of the yellow fever booster vaccination. The chain is built from TRBV14 and TRBJ2-1, with D possibly TRBD2 on 6 matching bases. CDR3 residues: CASSQVRGARRDEQFF. CDR3 DNA: TGTGCCAGCAGCCAAGTCCGAGGGGCCAGGAGGGATGAGCAGTTCTTC. Combining the CDR3 with reference TRBV14 and TRBJ2-1 gives the whole variable domain EAGVTQFPSHSVIEKGQTVTLRCDPISGHDNLYWYRRVMGKEIKFLLHFVKESKQDESGMPNNRFLAERTGGTYSTLKVQPAELEDSGVYFCASSQVRGARRDEQFFGPGTRLTVL.